Listed here is a single T cell receptor beta chain. Trimming cost V 0 bases and J 5 bases; bases outside gene matches: 5. The CDR3 contains 16 residues. Germline V lookup: CDR1 LGHNA, CDR2 YNFKEQ. This specimen comes from a study of shared T cell receptors in the human thymus. TCRdb keeps only in-frame clones here, not all; method: immunoSEQ multiplex PCR. The sample lists around 340,000 clones, 95% seen once, with roughly 0.02% in the top ten. The specimen was thymocytes. The chain is built from TRBV4-2 and TRBJ2-7; 12 bases are a match to TRBD1. The origin of this receptor is a human donor. The CDR3 DNA sequence: TGTGCCAGCAGCCAAGATAGGGGGGACAGGGGGCACGAGCAGTACTTC. Translating gives CASSQDRGDRGHEQYF.